The rows below give T cell receptor beta chains drawn from one sample of a study of cytomegalovirus exposure and HLA in healthy donors. TCRdb's table, derived via immunoSEQ multiplex PCR, lists solely in-frame clones and lacks some. The profile covers some 100,000 clones, with more than 65% appearing a single time and less than 5% taken by the ten largest. Sequenced input: PBMCs. These receptors originate from a woman aged 18-29 years in good health and CMV-seropositive. CDR3s include the opening cysteine and the closing phenylalanine or tryptophan. The D gene is left open where the match is weak. Size values are once, few and many counts, or a class for expanded clones, and some rows have none.

V gene,J gene,D gene,clone size,CDR3 DNA,CDR3 protein
TRBV27,TRBJ1-5,.,.,TGTGCCAGCAGAAGGGGTATCCGTCAGCCCCAGCATTTT,CASRRGIRQPQHF
TRBV29-1,TRBJ2-3,TRBD2,.,TGCAGCGTTGAAGGGGCTGGGACTAGTCCGGATACGCAGTATTTT,CSVEGAGTSPDTQYF
TRBV28,TRBJ2-7,TRBD1,.,TGTGCCAGCAGGGGACAGGGCCCCCACGAGCAGTACTTC,CASRGQGPHEQYF
TRBV5-1,TRBJ1-1,.,.,TGCGCCAGCACCTCATTTTCGACGGGAACTGGCACTGAAGCTTTCTTT,CASTSFSTGTGTEAFF
TRBV27,TRBJ2-1,TRBD2,.,TGTGCCAGCAGTTTCTCGGGGGGCAATGAGCAGTTCTTC,CASSFSGGNEQFF
TRBV5-4,TRBJ1-2,.,.,TGTGCCACCGGTACAGGTTCAGAGAACTATGGCTACACCTTC,CATGTGSENYGYTF
TRBV7-8,TRBJ1-2,TRBD1,few,TGTGCCAGCAGCTCTTCCGGGACAGGGGAAGGCTACACCTTC,CASSSSGTGEGYTF
TRBV18,TRBJ1-1,.,.,TGTGCCAGCTCACCCCAGGACAGTGAAGCTTTCTTT,CASSPQDSEAFF
TRBV19,TRBJ1-2,TRBD1,.,TGTGCCAGTAGTAGCGGGACAGCCGCTAACTATGGCTACACCTTC,CASSSGTAANYGYTF
TRBV25-1,TRBJ2-7,.,.,TGTGCCAGCAGGGACAATCTCTGGCGCAAGTACTTC,CASRDNLWRKYF
TRBV11-2,TRBJ1-1,.,.,TGTGCCAGCAGCTTAGATGCGGAAATGAACACTGAAGCTTTCTTT,CASSLDAEMNTEAFF
TRBV5-1,TRBJ2-7,TRBD1,.,TGCGCCAGCAGCGCAGGCACAGGGGCGTACGAGCAGTACTTC,CASSAGTGAYEQYF
TRBV29-1,TRBJ2-7,.,.,TGCAGCGTCCGAGTTGTCGAGCAGTACTTC,CSVRVVEQYF
TRBV19,TRBJ1-5,.,few,TGTGCCAGTACCCAGCGAGGAGGTTCCAGCAATCAGCCCCAGCATTTT,CASTQRGGSSNQPQHF
TRBV4-1,TRBJ2-3,TRBD2,.,TGCGCCAGCAGCCAAGATGTAGTAGCGGGGGCCACAGATACGCAGTATTTT,CASSQDVVAGATDTQYF
TRBV7-2,TRBJ2-7,TRBD2,.,TGTGCCAGCAGCTTAGTCATGCGACTAGCGGGAGTTGGCTACGAGCAGTACTTC,CASSLVMRLAGVGYEQYF
TRBV7-2,TRBJ1-5,TRBD1,.,TGTGCCAGCAGCCCAGACAGGGCAGGGGATCAGCCCCAGCATTTT,CASSPDRAGDQPQHF
TRBV7-6,TRBJ2-5,.,.,TGTGCCAGCAGCTTAAATTGGGCTGGGGGGGAGACCCAGTACTTC,CASSLNWAGGETQYF
TRBV7-2,TRBJ1-2,.,.,TGTGCCAGCAGCTTAGACGGCCAGGGAAACTATGGCTACACCTTC,CASSLDGQGNYGYTF
TRBV9,TRBJ1-4,.,.,TGTGCCAGCAGCCTAAGCGAGGGTGGGTCGAGAGAAAAACTGTTTTTT,CASSLSEGGSREKLFF
TRBV5-4,TRBJ2-1,TRBD2,.,TGTGCCAGCAGCTCTCTAGCGGGAGGAAGTGGGGCGAATGAGCAGTTCTTC,CASSSLAGGSGANEQFF
TRBV10-1,TRBJ2-2,TRBD1,few,TGCGCCAGCAGTTCGGGACAGGGGTCCCTCGCCGGGGAGCTGTTTTTT,CASSSGQGSLAGELFF
TRBV7-2,TRBJ2-7,TRBD2,once,TGTGCCAGCAGCTTGGCTAGCGGGGGCACCTACGAGCAGTACTTC,CASSLASGGTYEQYF
TRBV7-2,TRBJ2-7,.,.,TGTGCCAGCAGGGACTCTTTTAGCTCCTACGAGCAGTACTTC,CASRDSFSSYEQYF
TRBV4-1,TRBJ2-1,.,.,TGCGCCAGCAGCCAAGATCCCCTAGCGGACAGTTACAATGAGCAGTTCTTC,CASSQDPLADSYNEQFF
TRBV18,TRBJ2-1,.,.,TGTGCCAGCTCGTCGGGGATACACAATGAGCAGTTCTTC,CASSSGIHNEQFF
TRBV5-6,TRBJ2-5,TRBD2,.,TGTGCCAGCAGGCGGGAGGGAAACCAAGAGACCCAGTACTTC,CASRREGNQETQYF
TRBV5-1,TRBJ2-1,TRBD1,.,TGCGCCAGCAGCTTGGCCCTACCCTGGGACAGGGGGCTAGGTTACAATGAGCAGTTCTTC,CASSLALPWDRGLGYNEQFF
TRBV5-4,TRBJ2-7,.,.,TGTGCCAGCAGCTTCTACTTTCAAGGGGAAGAGCAGTACTTC,CASSFYFQGEEQYF
TRBV27,TRBJ1-1,.,.,TGTGCCAGCAGTAGCTTAGGCGTCCCCCGGGAGGCAGCTTTCTTT,CASSSLGVPREAAFF
TRBV10-1,TRBJ1-1,.,few,TGCGCCAGCAGTGGGCAGCGAGGGCAGTGCACTGAAGCTTTCTTT,CASSGQRGQCTEAFF
TRBV6-5,TRBJ2-7,TRBD2,once,TGTGCCAGCAGCCCCCCGGGACTAGCCGGTGAGCAGTACTTC,CASSPPGLAGEQYF
TRBV7-6,TRBJ2-7,.,once,TGTGCCAGCAGCCGCAGGGGCGCTGGACGAGAGTACGAGCAGTACTTC,CASSRRGAGREYEQYF
TRBV5-1,TRBJ1-5,.,once,TGCGCCAGCAGCTTGGATGGGGGCGGTAATCAGCCCCAGCATTTT,CASSLDGGGNQPQHF
TRBV9,TRBJ2-6,.,few,TGTGCCAGCAGCTTCCCGACAGGTATGGGGGCCAACGTCCTGACTTTC,CASSFPTGMGANVLTF
TRBV19,TRBJ1-5,TRBD1,once,TGTGCCAGTATGGGGGCAGGGGGCTATAGCAATCAGCCCCAGCATTTT,CASMGAGGYSNQPQHF
TRBV7-2,TRBJ1-1,.,.,TGTGCCAGCAGCCCTCGGCTAGAAGCTGAAGCTTTCTTT,CASSPRLEAEAFF
TRBV5-1,TRBJ2-7,.,.,TGCGCCAGCAGCTTCGACAGCCAGTACGAGCAGTACTTC,CASSFDSQYEQYF
TRBV30,TRBJ1-4,TRBD1,few,TGTGCCTGGGGTGACAGGGGTGGGCAAGAAAAACTGTTTTTT,CAWGDRGGQEKLFF